The next 14 T cell receptor beta chains were all read from a single sample in a study of glioma-infiltrating T cells. Amplification of TCR alpha and beta CDR3 regions from RNA used iRepertoire nested multiplex PCR. Each CDR3 protein is one row after TCRdb ran MiXCR on the multiplex PCR reads. The sample holds roughly 120,000 distinct CDR3 sequences, less than 30% seen once. Sequencing used glioma tissue, nonneoplastic brain tissue, or PBMCs (not recorded which). The receptor source for this set is a human donor with low-grade glioma or glioblastoma, undergoing nonglioma brain surgery, or in good health (not recorded which).

The DNA of the CDR3 is TGCAGTGCTATATCCGTGCTTTCTAGCGGCGTCACAGATACGCAGTATTTT. It yields the protein CSAISVLSSGVTDTQYF. The chain uses TRBV20-1 and TRBJ2-3, with 7 positions matching TRBD2. V lost 4 bases, J lost 2 bases, and 15 bases stayed unmatched. Germline loops: CDR1 DFQATT, CDR2 SNEGSKA (reference sequence). CDR3 length: 17 amino acids.

Ten or more counts support this clonotype. V usage is TRBV27 and J usage is TRBJ1-3, with D perhaps TRBD1 (5 bases). Germline V gene lookup returns CDR1 MNHEY and CDR2 SMNVEV (reference sequence). CDR3 length: 14 amino acids. V was cut by 4 bases and J by 3 bases, with 10 bases left in between. The CDR3 DNA follows: TGTGCCAGCAGTTCTCAGGGTTATGGAAACACCATATATTTT. Encoded protein: CASSSQGYGNTIYF.

This clonotype was recorded many times. J is TRBJ2-5 and V is TRBV25-1, with a tentative D call TRBD1 (6 bases). CDR1 and CDR2 from the germline V gene are MGHDK and SYGVNS. This CDR3 contains 12 residues. Trimming removed 4 bases from V and 4 bases from J, with 7 bases in between. CDR3 amino acids: CASSGRGETQYF. The DNA of the CDR3 is TGTGCCAGCAGTGGCAGGGGAGAGACCCAGTACTTC.

This clonotype was counted ten times or more. This chain joins TRBV7-2 and TRBJ2-1, with D unresolved. This CDR3 has 13 amino acids. Germline values: CDR1 SGHTA, CDR2 FQGNSA. The V gene lost 4 bases and the J gene lost 10 bases, with 14 bases spanning the gap. The CDR3 DNA reads TGTGCCAGCAGCTCGTACACGATACCGGAGCAGTTCTTC. Amino acid sequence: CASSSYTIPEQFF.

In its sample, this clonotype was seen a few times. V usage is TRBV19 and J usage is TRBJ1-5, with 10 positions matching TRBD1. The CDR3 covers 18 residues. Looked up from germline, CDR1 is LNHDA and CDR2 is SQIVND (reference sequence). V was clipped by 4 bases and J by 0 bases; unmatched bases: 9. Here the CDR3 DNA reads TGTGCCAGTAGTACCAGGGACAGGGGACCGCTTAGCAATCAGCCCCAGCATTTT. Protein sequence: CASSTRDRGPLSNQPQHF.

This clonotype was counted ten times or more. V usage is TRBV4-1 and J usage is TRBJ1-5; 7 positions match TRBD1. The V gene's germline CDR1 is MGHRA and CDR2 YSYEKL. V trimming: 3 bases; J trimming: 4 bases; junction bases outside the gene matches: 15. This CDR3 is built from 18 residues. The CDR3 DNA sequence: TGCGCCAGCAGCCACAGTCCTCTCCATACAGGGGAGAATCAGCCCCAGCATTTT. Its protein is CASSHSPLHTGENQPQHF.

The chain is built from TRBV5-1 and TRBJ2-1, with D hard to call. The germline gives CDR1 SGHRS, CDR2 YFSETQ. CDR3 length: 13 amino acids. V was cut by 1 base and J by 3 bases, with 5 bases left in between. The CDR3 is CASSLSLYNEQFF. In DNA, the CDR3 is TGCGCCAGCAGCTTGTCCCTCTACAATGAGCAGTTCTTC.

Regarding this clonotype: An end of the junction differs from the germline gene, which may be a read error. The chain joins TRBV7-2 to TRBJ2-5, with D hard to call. The CDR3 loop spans 14 amino acids. CDR1 SGHTA and CDR2 FQGNSA come from the germline V gene. The chain's CDR3 is CASSQRWVQETKYF. In DNA, the CDR3 is TGTGCCAGCAGCCAACGGTGGGTCCAAGAGACCAAGTACTTC.

This clonotype was counted at least ten times. The chain couples TRBV4-3 to TRBJ2-1, with a possible D match to TRBD2 (6 bases). This CDR3 has 14 residues. V dropped 4 bases and J dropped 7 bases, with 14 bases sitting between them. Per the germline V gene, CDR1 is LGHNA and CDR2 is YSLEER. CDR3 protein: CASSLYQLANEQFF. Written as DNA, the CDR3 is TGCGCCAGCAGCCTGTACCAACTAGCAAATGAGCAGTTCTTC.

This clonotype was seen only once. This may come from a read error, since a much larger clone is one base off. The DNA of the CDR3 is TGTGCCAGCAGCTTAGCGGGTACGAACGAGCAGTGCTTC. It codes for CASSLAGTNEQCF. This rearrangement joins TRBV7-8 to TRBJ2-7; the D is unclear. CDR1 SGHVS and CDR2 FQNEAQ come from the germline V gene. The length of the CDR3 is 13 residues.

As regards this clonotype: This may stem from a read error, because a much larger clone lies one nucleotide away. The genes are TRBV7-2 and TRBJ2-7; TRBD2 matches at 10 bases. The CDR3 loop spans 16 amino acids. CDR1 is SGHTA, CDR2 FQGNSA, per germline. As DNA, the CDR3 is TGTGCCAGCAGCTTAATGAGTCTAGCGGGAGACGACGAGCATTACTTC. It translates to CASSLMSLAGDDEHYF.

As to this clonotype: The conserved closing phenylalanine or tryptophan is absent in this CDR3, likely reflecting a read error. The chain has TRBV19 and TRBJ2-1, with D possibly being TRBD1 (6 bases). Per germline, CDR1 LNHDA and CDR2 SQIVND (reference sequence). This CDR3 spans 15 amino acids. The ends were cut back, 1 base at V and 1 base at J, with 8 bases in the middle. CDR3 sequence: CASSIGQASYNEQFL. DNA for the CDR3: TGTGCCAGTAGTATAGGACAGGCATCCTACAATGAGCAGTTCCTC.

The sample holds many counts of this clonotype. The V and J genes are TRBV7-3 and TRBJ2-1; a possible D gene is TRBD2 (6 bases). The CDR3 length is 14 residues. Trimming removed 3 bases at V and 5 bases at J, with 11 bases between. Germline V CDR1 and CDR2: SGHTA, FQGTGA. The DNA of the CDR3 is TGTGCCAGCAGCTTGGAGGGGCGTAACAATGAGCAGTTCTTC. Protein sequence: CASSLEGRNNEQFF. Combining the CDR3 with reference TRBV7-3 and TRBJ2-1 gives the whole variable domain GAGVSQTPSNKVTEKGKYVELRCDPISGHTALYWYRQSLGQGPEFLIYFQGTGAADDSGLPNDRFFAVRPEGSVSTLKIQRTERGDSAVYLCASSLEGRNNEQFFGPGTRLTVL.

V is TRBV29-1 and J is TRBJ1-1, with unresolved D. This CDR3 contains 12 residues. CDR1 SQVTM and CDR2 ANQGSEA come from the germline V gene. The CDR3 sequence: CRAGFGNTEAFF. As DNA, the CDR3 is TGCAGAGCTGGATTCGGGAACACTGAAGCTTTCTTT.